This passage covers 31 T cell receptor beta chains from one sample sequenced in a study of CXCR3-negative and CXCR3-positive naive CD8 T cells. The study, taken as a whole, reports: More hydrophobic TRB CDR3s were found in CXCR3-positive naive cells than in CXCR3-negative naive cells.

Carrying UMI labels, the TRB cDNA libraries were prepared through 5' RACE. One entry per CDR3 protein, without DNA, is what TCRdb gives after re-calling the 5' RACE reads. This repertoire comprises 150,000 or so distinct CDR3 sequences; its ten largest clones make up around 0.5%. Their recognized antigens are unknown. Source material: naive CXCR3+ CD8+ T cells from blood. Described subset: CD45RO-CCR7+CD27+CD95- naive CD8+ T cells expressing CXCR3 (TNR3+). The source is a human donor in good health. Some clones in this sample may be carry-over from other donors' samples.

V gene TRBV27 combines with J gene TRBJ1-5. CDR1 MNHEY and CDR2 SMNVEV come from the germline V gene (reference sequence). The CDR3 extends over 12 amino acids. CDR3: CASSFGNQPQHF.

V gene TRBV7-9 combines with J gene TRBJ1-4; TCRdb calls TRBD1, which cannot be checked without DNA. The CDR3 is 16 amino acids. The germline V gene has CDR1 SEHNR and CDR2 FQNEAQ (reference sequence). CDR3 sequence reads: CASSLGRRDSNEKLFF.

V is TRBV19 and J is TRBJ2-7; TCRdb selects TRBD2, and the lack of DNA leaves this call unchecked. This CDR3 has 16 residues. Germline assignment: CDR1 LNHDA and CDR2 SQIVND (reference sequence). This chain's CDR3 is CASSIDELAGRYEQYF.

The rearrangement joins TRBV6-5 to TRBJ2-1; TCRdb selects TRBD1, and the lack of DNA leaves this call unchecked. The CDR3 contains 17 residues. The germline V gene encodes CDR1 MNHEY and CDR2 SVGAGI. CDR3 protein: CASSRTLTGGTYNEQFF.

J is TRBJ2-1 and V is TRBV20-1; TCRdb names TRBD2, which stays unverified in the absence of DNA. The CDR3 totals 15 residues. Germline V CDR1 and CDR2: DFQATT, SNEGSKA (reference sequence). The CDR3 region is CSAPAWASGYNEQFF.

The gene calls are TRBV7-3 and TRBJ1-1; the D call of TRBD1 rests on TCRdb alone, since no DNA is present to check it. The CDR3 runs 15 residues. Germline CDR1 SGHTA, CDR2 FQGTGA. CDR3 in amino acids: CASSALQGAATEAFF.

This chain links TRBV28 with TRBJ2-5; TCRdb proposes TRBD1, but this gene call is untestable without DNA. Per the germline V gene, CDR1 is MDHEN and CDR2 is SYDVKM. The CDR3 runs to 15 residues. CDR3 loop: CASSFTRGTVETQYF.

This sequence joins TRBV29-1 and TRBJ2-1; TCRdb outputs TRBD2, but without DNA this stays unchecked. Germline loops: CDR1 SQVTM, CDR2 ANQGSEA. The CDR3 has 17 residues. The CDR3 sequence: CSVYGLADPSSYNEQFF.

The V gene is TRBV28, the J gene TRBJ2-5; TCRdb reports TRBD1, a call that lacks DNA to check it against. The germline gives CDR1 MDHEN, CDR2 SYDVKM. The length of the CDR3 is 13 residues. CDR3 residues: CASSRPLTETQYF.

The V gene is TRBV29-1, the J gene TRBJ2-1; TCRdb gives TRBD2 as the D gene, but with no DNA this cannot be confirmed. This CDR3 comprises 14 residues. CDR1 is SQVTM and CDR2 is ANQGSEA in the germline V gene. CDR3 loop: CSVEPAVSYNEQFF.

V gene TRBV3-1 combines with J gene TRBJ2-2; TCRdb's D call, TRBD1, is unchecked because there is no DNA. Germline V gene lookup returns CDR1 LGHDT and CDR2 YNNKEL (reference sequence). The CDR3 has 13 amino acids. CDR3 region: CASSQEGRGELFF.

This chain links TRBV6-2 or TRBV6-3 with TRBJ2-3; TCRdb gives TRBD2 as the D gene, but with no DNA this cannot be confirmed. Looked up from germline, CDR1 is MNHEY and CDR2 is SVGEGT. The CDR3 has 17 residues. The CDR3 reads CASSYSRGLTSTDTQYF.

The chain is built from TRBV4-1 and TRBJ2-2. The CDR3 covers 15 residues. Germline V gene sequence: CDR1 MGHRA, CDR2 YSYEKL. The CDR3 spells CASSQESHSTGELFF.

This chain uses TRBV4-1 with TRBJ1-2; TCRdb returns TRBD1, unconfirmable since there is no DNA. Germline values: CDR1 MGHRA, CDR2 YSYEKL. This CDR3 is 15 amino acids long. The CDR3 sequence is CASSQETWGLSGYTF.

The CDR3 loop is CSVEVGGARINEQFF. This chain uses TRBV29-1 with TRBJ2-1. This CDR3 has 15 residues. Germline-derived CDR1 and CDR2 are SQVTM and ANQGSEA.

This chain joins TRBV9 and TRBJ2-2. This CDR3 is built from 13 residues. The germline V gene has CDR1 SGDLS and CDR2 YYNGEE. The CDR3 reads CASSPIYTGELFF. The whole variable domain, filled in from reference TRBV9 and TRBJ2-2, reads DSGVTQTPKHLITATGQRVTLRCSPRSGDLSVYWYQQSLDQGLQFLIQYYNGEERAKGNILERFSAQQFPDLHSELNLSSLELGDSALYFCASSPIYTGELFFGEGSRLTVL.

The V gene is TRBV7-2, the J gene TRBJ2-7. The CDR3 sequence is 16 residues long. The germline V gene encodes CDR1 SGHTA and CDR2 FQGNSA. CDR3 in amino acids: CASSLAGVGWNYEQYF.

The J gene is TRBJ2-3, the V gene TRBV5-5; as DNA is missing, the TRBD2 call by TCRdb cannot be tested. This CDR3 is built from 18 residues. Looked up from germline, CDR1 is SGHKS and CDR2 is YYEKEE (reference sequence). This CDR3 reads CASSQYWASGGGTDTQYF.

The chain carries TRBV20-1 and TRBJ2-1; TCRdb returns TRBD1, unconfirmable since there is no DNA. The CDR3 sequence is 18 residues long. Germline loops: CDR1 DFQATT, CDR2 SNEGSKA (reference sequence). CDR3 sequence reads: CSARLLADQPPGGNEQFF.

V gene TRBV29-1 combines with J gene TRBJ2-5. The CDR3 length is 14 residues. Germline assignment: CDR1 SQVTM and CDR2 ANQGSEA. The CDR3 spells CSVEDRGTAETQYF.

V gene TRBV7-6 combines with J gene TRBJ2-1; TCRdb's D call, TRBD2, is unchecked because there is no DNA. This CDR3 has 15 amino acids. Germline-derived CDR1 and CDR2 are SGHVS and FNYEAQ. The chain's CDR3 is CASSLRLAAYNEQFF.

The chain has TRBV5-1 and TRBJ2-1; TCRdb's D call of TRBD2 is untestable without DNA. The CDR3 spans 20 residues. CDR1 is SGHRS and CDR2 is YFSETQ in the germline V gene. The chain's CDR3 is CASSLLPPLAGGSIYNEQFF. Full variable domain (rest looked up from reference TRBV5-1 and TRBJ2-1): KAGVTQTPRYLIKTRGQQVTLSCSPISGHRSVSWYQQTPGQGLQFLFEYFSETQRNKGNFPGRFSGRQFSNSRSEMNVSTLELGDSALYLCASSLLPPLAGGSIYNEQFFGPGTRLTVL.

V gene TRBV20-1 combines with J gene TRBJ2-7. Germline V gene data show CDR1 as DFQATT and CDR2 as SNEGSKA (reference sequence). The CDR3 contains 12 residues. The CDR3 reads CSARWQSYEQYF.

The chain has TRBV19 and TRBJ2-7; with no DNA, the TCRdb D assignment of TRBD1 cannot be verified. Germline values: CDR1 LNHDA, CDR2 SQIVND (reference sequence). The CDR3 contains 14 residues. CDR3 residues: CASSAGTGVYEQYF.

The V call is TRBV20-1, the J call TRBJ2-7; as DNA is missing, the TRBD1 call by TCRdb cannot be tested. Germline V gives CDR1 DFQATT, CDR2 SNEGSKA (reference sequence). The CDR3 has 15 amino acids. The chain's CDR3 is CSASLGSGGPYEQYF.

The CDR3 sequence is CASGSSEGGNQPQHF. The chain is built from TRBV28 and TRBJ1-5; the TCRdb call, TRBD1, lacks DNA for checking. The germline gives CDR1 MDHEN, CDR2 SYDVKM. There are 15 residues in the CDR3.

CDR3 protein: CASGFLGYSCSGNTIYF. V gene TRBV21-1 combines with J gene TRBJ1-3. TRBV21-1 is an annotated pseudogene. The length of the CDR3 is 17 residues.

This chain uses TRBV29-1 with TRBJ2-3; TCRdb names TRBD1, which stays unverified in the absence of DNA. CDR3 length: 13 residues. Germline V gives CDR1 SQVTM, CDR2 ANQGSEA. CDR3 region: CSVEGGITDTQYF.

The chain carries TRBV9 and TRBJ2-7; TCRdb's assignment of TRBD1 cannot be checked, as there is no DNA. Germline V lookup: CDR1 SGDLS, CDR2 YYNGEE. CDR3 length: 15 residues. CDR3 residues: CASSASPGPGYEQYF.

The rearrangement links TRBV19 to TRBJ1-1. This CDR3 contains 15 residues. The V gene's germline CDR1 is LNHDA and CDR2 SQIVND (reference sequence). CDR3 in amino acids: CASSIDHIMNTEAFF.

The chain employs TRBV6-5 and TRBJ2-4; checking the TCRdb D call of TRBD2 is not possible without DNA. This CDR3 contains 16 residues. From germline, CDR1 is MNHEY and CDR2 SVGAGI. The chain's CDR3 is CASSSTSGRPKNIQYF.